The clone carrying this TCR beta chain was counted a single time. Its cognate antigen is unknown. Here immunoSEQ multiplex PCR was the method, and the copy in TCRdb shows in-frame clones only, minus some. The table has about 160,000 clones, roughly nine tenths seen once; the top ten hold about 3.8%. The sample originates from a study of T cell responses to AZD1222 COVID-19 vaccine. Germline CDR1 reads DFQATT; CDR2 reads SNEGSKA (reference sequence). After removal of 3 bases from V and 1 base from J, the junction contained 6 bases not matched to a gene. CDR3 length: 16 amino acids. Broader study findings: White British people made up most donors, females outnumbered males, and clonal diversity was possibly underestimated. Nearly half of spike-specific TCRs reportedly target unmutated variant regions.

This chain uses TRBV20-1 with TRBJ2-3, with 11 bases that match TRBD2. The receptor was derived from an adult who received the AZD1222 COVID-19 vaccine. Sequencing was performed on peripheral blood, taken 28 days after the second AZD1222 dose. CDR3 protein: CSASIVAGGRTDTQYF. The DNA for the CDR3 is TGCAGTGCTAGTATAGTAGCGGGGGGGCGCACAGATACGCAGTATTTT.